The 3 T cell receptor beta chains below all came from one sample that was sequenced in a study of T cell responses to AZD1222 COVID-19 vaccine. Sequencing used immunoSEQ multiplex PCR; TCRdb keeps in-frame clones, though not all of them. The repertoire consists of 90,000 to 130,000 clones, with roughly 89% occurring once and the leading ten covering less than 2.5%. The sequencing used peripheral blood, collected 28 days after the second AZD1222 dose. These receptors came from an adult who received the AZD1222 COVID-19 vaccine.

This chain joins TRBV12-5 and TRBJ2-6; D ambiguous. Germline CDR1 reads LGHNT; CDR2 reads FRNRAP. The CDR3 consists of 13 residues. Trimming shortened V by 4 bases and J by 1 base, and 2 bases separated the two germline ends. The CDR3 region has the DNA TGTGCTAGTGGTTATTCTGGGGCCAACGTCCTGACTTTC. Its protein is CASGYSGANVLTF. The entire variable domain, with the rest obtained from reference TRBV12-5 and TRBJ2-6, is as follows: DARVTQTPRHKVTEMGQEVTMRCQPILGHNTVFWYRQTMMQGLELLAYFRNRAPLDDSGMPKDRFSAEMPDATLATLKIQPSEPRDSAVYFCASGYSGANVLTFGAGSRLTVL.

This clone came up once. The chain carries TRBV2 and TRBJ2-7; 8 positions agree with TRBD1. Germline assignment: CDR1 SNHLY and CDR2 FYNNEI. The trim removed 6 bases at V and 6 bases at J, leaving 7 bases unmatched. There are 13 residues in the CDR3. CDR3 protein: CASRRQGLGEQYF. DNA for the CDR3: TGTGCCAGCAGAAGACAGGGGCTAGGCGAGCAGTACTTC.

The V and J genes are TRBV6-5 and TRBJ2-7; D might be TRBD1 (5 bases). The CDR3 spans 13 residues. Per the germline V gene, CDR1 is MNHEY and CDR2 is SVGAGI. Trimming stripped 5 bases from V and 3 bases from J, with 11 bases between. The CDR3 DNA reads as TGTGCCAGCAGTACCTCGACAGACTACGAGCAGTACTTC. This sequence encodes CASSTSTDYEQYF.